This section outlines one TCR beta chain sequence together with its context. The entry originates in a study of Tregs in tolerant kidney transplant recipients. Unstimulated regulatory T cells (CD4+CD25+CD127-), CD4+CD25- non-regulatory cells, CD4 and CD8 cells were FACS-sorted from thawed PBMCs. The assay was immunoSEQ multiplex PCR, and TCRdb's table has in-frame clones only and misses some. The sample has approximately 90,000 clones, 90% to 95% seen once. Sequenced input: CD8+ T cells from blood. The origin of this receptor is a human donor in good health.

This CDR3 is CASSILTSGRSDTQYF. CDR3 DNA sequence: TGTGCCAGTAGTATTCTAACTAGCGGGAGATCGGATACGCAGTATTTT. The rearrangement links TRBV19 to TRBJ2-3, with TRBD2 matching 11 bases. This CDR3 comprises 16 residues. Per germline, CDR1 LNHDA and CDR2 SQIVND (reference sequence). Unmatched junction bases numbered 8, after V lost 3 bases and J lost 6 bases.